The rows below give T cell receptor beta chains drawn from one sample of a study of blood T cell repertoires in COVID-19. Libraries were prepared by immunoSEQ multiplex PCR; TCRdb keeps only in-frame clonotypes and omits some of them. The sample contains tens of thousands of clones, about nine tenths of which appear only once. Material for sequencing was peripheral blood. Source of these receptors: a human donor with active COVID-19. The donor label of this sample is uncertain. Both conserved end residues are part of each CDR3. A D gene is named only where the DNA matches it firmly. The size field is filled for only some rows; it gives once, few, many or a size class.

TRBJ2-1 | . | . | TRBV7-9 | TGTGCCAGCAGCTTAGAGCTAGCCGGGAATGAGCAGTTCTTC | CASSLELAGNEQFF
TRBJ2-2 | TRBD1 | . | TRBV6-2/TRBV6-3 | TGTGCCAGCAGTCCGACAGGGGCTAACACCGGGGAGCTGTTTTTT | CASSPTGANTGELFF
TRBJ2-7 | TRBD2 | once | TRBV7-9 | TGTGCCAGCAGCCCGACTAGCGGGAGCTACGAGCAGTACTTC | CASSPTSGSYEQYF
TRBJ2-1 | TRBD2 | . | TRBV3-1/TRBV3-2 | TGTGCCAGCAGCCAAGATCCGTTCAGGACTAGCGGGAGAGGCTACAATGAGCAGTTCTTC | CASSQDPFRTSGRGYNEQFF
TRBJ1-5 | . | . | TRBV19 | TGTGCCAGTAGTATCTTGGGGCAGATTAGCAATCAGCCCCAGCATTTT | CASSILGQISNQPQHF
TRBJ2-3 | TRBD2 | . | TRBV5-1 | TGCGCCAGCAGCAAACTAGCGGGAGGGGTAATTAGCACAGATACGCAGTATTTT | CASSKLAGGVISTDTQYF
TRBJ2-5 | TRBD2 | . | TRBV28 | TGTGCCAGCAAACCTCGGACTAGCGGGAGGGCCAACCAAGAGACCCAGTACTTC | CASKPRTSGRANQETQYF
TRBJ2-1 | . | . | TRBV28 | TGTGCCACTCTCGATTGGAGCTCCTACAATGAGCAGTTCTTC | CATLDWSSYNEQFF
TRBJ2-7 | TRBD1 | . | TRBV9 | TGTGCCAGCAGCGCCGGGACAGGGGGCCCCAACGAGCAGTACTTC | CASSAGTGGPNEQYF
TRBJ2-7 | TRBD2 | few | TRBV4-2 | TGTGCCAGCAGCCAAGATCTTTACGAGGGAGGGGACCCGAGGCCCTACGAGCAGTACTTC | CASSQDLYEGGDPRPYEQYF
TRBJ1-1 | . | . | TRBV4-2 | TGTGCCAGCAGCCAGATGTGGGGGCGGCCTGAAGCTTTCTTT | CASSQMWGRPEAFF
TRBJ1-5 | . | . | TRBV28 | TGTGCCAGCAGTTTATTAATAGGGGGTCAGCCCCAGCATTTT | CASSLLIGGQPQHF
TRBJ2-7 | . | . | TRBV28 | TGTGCCAGCAGTCTCCCACGGAGCGAGCAGTACTTC | CASSLPRSEQYF
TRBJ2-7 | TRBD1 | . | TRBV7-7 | TGTGCCAGCAGCGAAGGACAGGGGAGAGAGCAGTACTTC | CASSEGQGREQYF
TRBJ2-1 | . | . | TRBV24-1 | TGTGCCACCAGTGGAGCCCCTATAGCGGAGCCTAATGAGCAGTTCTTC | CATSGAPIAEPNEQFF
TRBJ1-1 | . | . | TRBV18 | TGTGCCAGCTCACCAGTACTGGGACTCACAAACACTGAAGCTTTCTTT | CASSPVLGLTNTEAFF
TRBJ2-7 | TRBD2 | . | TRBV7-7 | TGTGCCAGCAGCTCCCGGGTAGCGGGAGCCGAGCAGTACTTC | CASSSRVAGAEQYF
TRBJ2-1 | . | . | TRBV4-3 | TGCGCCAGCAGCCAAGAAGGGCCCGGGATAGTCAATGAGCAGTTCTTC | CASSQEGPGIVNEQFF
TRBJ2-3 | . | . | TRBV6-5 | TGTGCCAGCAGTTCCCACGGGACAACAAGGGAAGATACGCAGTATTTT | CASSSHGTTREDTQYF
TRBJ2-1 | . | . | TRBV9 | TGTGCCAGCAGCGTAGGGGCAGGCCTGTACAATGAGCAGTTCTTC | CASSVGAGLYNEQFF
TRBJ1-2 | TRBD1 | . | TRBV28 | TGTGCCAGCAGTTCCCCCCCGGGACAGGGGCCGCAGTCCTATGGCTACACCTTC | CASSSPPGQGPQSYGYTF
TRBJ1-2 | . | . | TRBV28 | TGTGCCAGCAGAACTTACAGGGTATCAGTCCGGGATGGCTACACCTTC | CASRTYRVSVRDGYTF
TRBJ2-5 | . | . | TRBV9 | TGTGCCAGCAGCGTAGGGGGACACCTACAAGAGACCCAGTACTTC | CASSVGGHLQETQYF
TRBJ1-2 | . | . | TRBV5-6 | TGTGCCAGCAGCCCCAATGCGGGGGGCAATGGCTACACCTTC | CASSPNAGGNGYTF
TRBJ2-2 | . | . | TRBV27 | TGTGCCAGCAGAACCGACAGTGGAGCAACCGGGGAGCTGTTTTTT | CASRTDSGATGELFF
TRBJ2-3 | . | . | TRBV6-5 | TGTGCCAGCGGGGGGGATACGCAGTATTTT | CASGGDTQYF
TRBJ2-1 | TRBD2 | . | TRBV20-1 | TGCAGTGCTAGAGCGGCGGGAGGGCCGCTCTTC | CSARAAGGPLF
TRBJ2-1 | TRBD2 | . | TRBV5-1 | TGCGCCAGCAGCTTGGCGGGGACTAGCGGGAGTTGGGGTCACAATGAGCAGTTCTTC | CASSLAGTSGSWGHNEQFF
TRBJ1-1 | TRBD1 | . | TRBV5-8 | TGTGCCAGCAGCTTTGGACAGGTGAACACTGAAGCTTTCTTT | CASSFGQVNTEAFF
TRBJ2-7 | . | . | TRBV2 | TGTGCCAGCAGTCCACCCCAGGGGGGCGAGCAGTACTTC | CASSPPQGGEQYF
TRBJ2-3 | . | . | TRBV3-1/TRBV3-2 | TGTGCCAGCAGCCCGAGCACAGATACGCAGTATTTT | CASSPSTDTQYF
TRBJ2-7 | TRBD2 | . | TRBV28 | TGTGCCAGCAGTTTATTTGGACTAGCGGAACGCTCCTACGAGCAGTACTTC | CASSLFGLAERSYEQYF
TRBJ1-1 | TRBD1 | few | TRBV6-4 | TGTGCCAGCAGCCAACACAGGGGCACTGAAGCTTTCTTT | CASSQHRGTEAFF
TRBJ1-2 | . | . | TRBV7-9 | TGTGCCAGCAGCATAAGGGCCGGGACACAATCCGGCTACACCTTC | CASSIRAGTQSGYTF
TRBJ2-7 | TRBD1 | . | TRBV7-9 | TGTGCCAGCAGCTCCCGACAGGGGGCTAAGTACGAGCAGTACTTC | CASSSRQGAKYEQYF
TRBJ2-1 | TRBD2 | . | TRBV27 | TGTGCCAGCAGTCCCCGGACTAGCGGGAGTGGCAACAATGAGCAGTTCTTC | CASSPRTSGSGNNEQFF
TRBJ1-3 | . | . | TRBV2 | TGTGCCAGCACTGATGGTAACAGTGGAAACACCATATATTTT | CASTDGNSGNTIYF
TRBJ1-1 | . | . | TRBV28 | TGTGCCAGCAGATTGGGGGGAGGTGGCACTGAAGCTTTCTTT | CASRLGGGGTEAFF
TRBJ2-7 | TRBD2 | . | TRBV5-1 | TGCGCCAGCAGCCCAAGGACTAGCGGGAGCTACGAGCAGTACTTC | CASSPRTSGSYEQYF
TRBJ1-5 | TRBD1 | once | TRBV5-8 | TGTGCCAGCAGCAACGGACAGGGCGGGAATAGCAATCAGCCCCAGCATTTT | CASSNGQGGNSNQPQHF
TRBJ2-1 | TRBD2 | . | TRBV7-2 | TGTGCCAGCAGCTTTCCGGGACTAGCGACTAGGAGTTCTGAGCAGTTCTTC | CASSFPGLATRSSEQFF
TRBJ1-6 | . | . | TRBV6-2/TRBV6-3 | TGTGCCAGCAGTTACATATCGACAGAAGATAATTCACCCCTCCACTTT | CASSYISTEDNSPLHF
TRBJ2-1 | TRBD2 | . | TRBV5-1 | TGCGCCACCGCGACTAGCGGGAGCCACAATGAGCAGTTCTTC | CATATSGSHNEQFF
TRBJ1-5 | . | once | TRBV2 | TGTGCCAGCCGGAGGGGTCTGGATCAGCCCCAGCATTTT | CASRRGLDQPQHF
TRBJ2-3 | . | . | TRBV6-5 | TGTGCCAGCAGTCCCAAAGGGGGCACAGATACGCAGTATTTT | CASSPKGGTDTQYF
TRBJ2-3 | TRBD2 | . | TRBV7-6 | TGTGCCAGCAGCTTACTACCCAAGCGGGAGGGCCCGTCGGGTCGGACAGATACGCAGTATTTT | CASSLLPKREGPSGRTDTQYF
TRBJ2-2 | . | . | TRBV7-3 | TGTGCCAGCAGCTCGGGTACTAGTTTGTCCGGGGAGCTGTTTTTT | CASSSGTSLSGELFF
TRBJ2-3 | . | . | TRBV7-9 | TGTGCCAGCAGCTTAGTGGGCAGCACAGATACGCAGTATTTT | CASSLVGSTDTQYF
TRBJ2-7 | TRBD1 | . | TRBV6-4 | TGTGCCAGCAAAGGACGGACAGGCGTCGAGTACGAGCAGTACTTC | CASKGRTGVEYEQYF
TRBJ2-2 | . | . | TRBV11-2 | TGTGCTAGCAGCTTAGGAGGGAGGAACACCGGGGAGCTGTTTTTT | CASSLGGRNTGELFF
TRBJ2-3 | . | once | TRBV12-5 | TGTGCTAGTGGGCCGAGTAGCACAGATACGCAGTATTTT | CASGPSSTDTQYF
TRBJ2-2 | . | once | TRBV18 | TGTGCCAGCTCCCACCGGGACTCGAACACCGGGGAGCTGTTTTTT | CASSHRDSNTGELFF
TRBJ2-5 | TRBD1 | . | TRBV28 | TGTGCCAGCAGTGACAACAGGGGGGCCAAAGAGACCCAGTACTTC | CASSDNRGAKETQYF